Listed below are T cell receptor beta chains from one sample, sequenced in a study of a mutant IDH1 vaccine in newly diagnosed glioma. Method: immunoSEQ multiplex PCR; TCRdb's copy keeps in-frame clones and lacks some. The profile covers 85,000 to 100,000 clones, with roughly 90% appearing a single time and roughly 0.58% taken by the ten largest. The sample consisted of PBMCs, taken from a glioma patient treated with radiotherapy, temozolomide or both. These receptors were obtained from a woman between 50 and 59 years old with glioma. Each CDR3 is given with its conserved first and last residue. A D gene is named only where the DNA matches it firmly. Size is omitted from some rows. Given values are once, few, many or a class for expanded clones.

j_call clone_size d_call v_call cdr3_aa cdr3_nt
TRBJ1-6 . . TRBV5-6 CASSFRGSPLHF TGTGCCAGCAGCTTCAGGGGTTCACCCCTCCACTTT
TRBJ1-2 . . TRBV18 CASSPLGRVANYGYTF TGTGCCAGCTCACCACTCGGAAGGGTAGCTAACTATGGCTACACCTTC
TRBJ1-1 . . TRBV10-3 CAISEEGGRTEAFF TGTGCCATCAGCGAGGAGGGGGGGAGGACTGAAGCTTTCTTT
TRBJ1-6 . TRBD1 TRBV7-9 CASSPGQNAYNSPLHF TGTGCCAGCAGCCCGGGACAGAACGCCTATAATTCACCCCTCCACTTT
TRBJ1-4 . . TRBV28 CASSLGGWGEKLFF TGTGCCAGCAGTTTAGGGGGATGGGGTGAAAAACTGTTTTTT
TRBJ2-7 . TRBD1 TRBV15 CATSPTGGKAYEQYF TGTGCCACCAGTCCTACAGGGGGGAAGGCGTACGAGCAGTACTTC
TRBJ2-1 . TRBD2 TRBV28 CASRPGGLADNEQFF TGTGCCAGCAGGCCCGGGGGACTAGCGGATAATGAGCAGTTCTTC
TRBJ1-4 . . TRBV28 CASWGATNEKLFF TGTGCCAGCTGGGGGGCAACTAATGAAAAACTGTTTTTT
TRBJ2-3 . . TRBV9 CASSVGASSSTDTQYF TGTGCCAGCAGCGTAGGTGCTAGCAGTAGCACAGATACGCAGTATTTT
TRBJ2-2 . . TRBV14 CASSQLRTGELFF TGTGCCAGCAGCCAACTTAGGACCGGGGAGCTGTTTTTT
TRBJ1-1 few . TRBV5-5 CASSLDSRATEAFF TGTGCCAGCAGCTTGGATTCGCGGGCCACTGAAGCTTTCTTT
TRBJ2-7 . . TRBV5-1 CASSFMGRAGYEQYF TGCGCCAGCAGCTTCATGGGCAGGGCAGGCTACGAGCAGTACTTC
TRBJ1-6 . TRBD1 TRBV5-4 CASSLAVGTGDNSPLHF TGTGCCAGCAGCTTGGCCGTCGGGACAGGGGATAATTCACCCCTCCACTTT
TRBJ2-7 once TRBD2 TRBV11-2 CASSQPIIAGAHEQYF TGTGCCAGCAGCCAACCTATTATAGCGGGAGCGCACGAGCAGTACTTC
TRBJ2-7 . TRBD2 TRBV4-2 CASSQEGLVNEQYF TGTGCCAGCAGCCAAGAGGGACTAGTGAACGAGCAGTACTTC
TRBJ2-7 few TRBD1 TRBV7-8 CASSFGTGMSEQYF TGTGCCAGCAGTTTTGGGACAGGCATGAGCGAGCAGTACTTC
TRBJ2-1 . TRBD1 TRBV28 CASTPVRGQYNEQFF TGTGCCAGCACCCCCGTTAGGGGGCAGTACAATGAGCAGTTCTTC
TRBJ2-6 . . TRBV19 CASSITGPSGANVLTF TGTGCCAGTAGTATAACGGGCCCCTCTGGGGCCAACGTCCTGACTTTC
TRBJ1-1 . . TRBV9 CASSVGPLNTEAFF TGTGCCAGCAGCGTAGGACCGCTGAACACTGAAGCTTTCTTT
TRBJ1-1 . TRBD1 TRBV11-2 CASSPLDRGPTEAFF TGTGCCAGCAGCCCTTTGGACAGGGGGCCGACTGAAGCTTTCTTT
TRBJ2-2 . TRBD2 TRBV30 CAWSSGTANTGELFF TGTGCCTGGTCTAGCGGGACAGCGAACACCGGGGAGCTGTTTTTT
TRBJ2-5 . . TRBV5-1 CASKSLVGYQETQYF TGCGCCAGCAAAAGCTTGGTAGGGTACCAAGAGACCCAGTACTTC
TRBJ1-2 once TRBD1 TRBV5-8 CASSTRQGDGYTF TGTGCCAGCAGCACCCGACAGGGCGATGGCTACACCTTC
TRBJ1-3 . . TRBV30 CAFTLHSGTAGNTIYF TGTGCCTTCACACTCCATTCCGGGACCGCGGGAAACACCATATATTTT
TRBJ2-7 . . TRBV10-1 CASSEGGTSPYEQYF TGCGCCAGCAGTGAAGGGGGGACTTCCCCCTACGAGCAGTACTTC
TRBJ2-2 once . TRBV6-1 CASSVSRNTGELFF TGTGCCAGCAGTGTCAGCCGGAACACCGGGGAGCTGTTTTTT
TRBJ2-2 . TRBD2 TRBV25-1 CASSEYEGGSSTGELFF TGTGCCAGCAGTGAATACGAGGGCGGGAGTAGCACCGGGGAGCTGTTTTTT
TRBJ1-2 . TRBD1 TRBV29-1 CSVAGTDYGYTF TGCAGCGTGGCCGGGACAGACTATGGCTACACCTTC
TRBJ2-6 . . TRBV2 CASSEKSSGANVLTF TGTGCCAGCAGTGAAAAGTCCTCTGGGGCCAACGTCCTGACTTTC
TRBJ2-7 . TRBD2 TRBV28 CASSLWGGSSYEQYF TGTGCCAGCAGTTTATGGGGGGGGAGCTCCTACGAGCAGTACTTC
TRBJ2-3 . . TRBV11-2 CASSDRDSTDTQYF TGTGCCAGCAGCGACCGGGACAGCACAGATACGCAGTATTTT
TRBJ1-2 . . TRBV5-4 CASSRQTGFYGYTF TGTGCCAGCAGCAGGCAGACGGGATTCTATGGCTACACCTTC
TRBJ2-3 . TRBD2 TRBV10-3 CAIRLTSARDTQYF TGTGCCATCAGACTGACTAGCGCCAGAGATACGCAGTATTTT
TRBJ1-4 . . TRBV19 CASSNTGRGEKLFF TGTGCCAGTAGTAATACAGGGAGGGGTGAAAAACTGTTTTTT
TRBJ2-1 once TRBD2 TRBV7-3 CASSTSGSPYNEQFF TGTGCCAGCAGCACTAGCGGGAGCCCCTACAATGAGCAGTTCTTC
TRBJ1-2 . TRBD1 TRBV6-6 CASSPDGTGDYGYTF TGTGCCAGCAGCCCAGATGGGACAGGGGATTATGGCTACACCTTC
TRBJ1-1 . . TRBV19 CASSSGTVNTEAFF TGTGCCAGTAGTTCCGGGACGGTGAACACTGAAGCTTTCTTT
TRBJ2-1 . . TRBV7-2 CASSFQLYNEQFF TGTGCCAGCAGCTTCCAGCTCTACAATGAGCAGTTCTTC
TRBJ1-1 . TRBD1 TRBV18 CASSRDSSTEAFF TGTGCCAGCTCGCGGGACAGCAGCACTGAAGCTTTCTTT
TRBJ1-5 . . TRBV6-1 CASSDGYSNQPQHF TGTGCCAGCAGTGACGGATATAGCAATCAGCCCCAGCATTTT
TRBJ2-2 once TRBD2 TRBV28 CASRPGLAHTGELFF TGTGCCAGCAGGCCAGGACTAGCGCACACCGGGGAGCTGTTTTTT
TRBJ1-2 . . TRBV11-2 CASSLDWTAYGYTF TGTGCCAGCAGCTTAGATTGGACAGCCTATGGCTACACCTTC
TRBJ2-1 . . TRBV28 CASSLTYNEQFF TGTGCCAGCAGTTTGACGTACAATGAGCAGTTCTTC
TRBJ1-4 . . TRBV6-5 CASSVQGWNEKLFF TGTGCCAGCAGTGTACAGGGTTGGAATGAAAAACTGTTTTTT
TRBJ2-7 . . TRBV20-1 CSASTEYEQYF TGCAGTGCCTCGACGGAGTACGAGCAGTACTTC
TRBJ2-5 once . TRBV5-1 CASTRGETQYF TGCGCCAGCACCCGAGGGGAGACCCAGTACTTC
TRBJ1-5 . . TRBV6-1 CASTQYYNQPQHF TGTGCCAGCACACAGTATTACAATCAGCCCCAGCATTTT
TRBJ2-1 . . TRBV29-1 CSVVLVTAYNEQFF TGCAGCGTTGTCTTGGTGACAGCCTACAATGAGCAGTTCTTC
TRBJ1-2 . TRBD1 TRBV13 CASSLAQGAGGYTF TGTGCCAGCAGCTTAGCGCAGGGGGCTGGTGGCTACACCTTC
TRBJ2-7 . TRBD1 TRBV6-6 CASSWRGQAHYEQYF TGTGCCAGCAGTTGGAGGGGACAGGCGCACTACGAGCAGTACTTC
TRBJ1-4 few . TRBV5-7 CASSSGKFEEKLFF TGTGCCAGCAGCTCGGGTAAGTTTGAAGAAAAACTGTTTTTT